This TCR beta chain was sequenced in a study of Ad26.COV2.S vaccination and SARS-CoV-2 variants. Study-level information: Ad26.COV2.S given intramuscularly, once or twice 56 days apart. The study, taken as a whole, reports: Vaccine and placebo recipients had similar non-spike TCR breadth. The TCR-based breadth and depth measures might underestimate overall T cell responses.

Method: immunoSEQ multiplex PCR; TCRdb's copy keeps in-frame clones and lacks some. The repertoire holds over 350,000 clones, with around nine tenths as singletons. The germline V gene encodes CDR1 SQVTM and CDR2 ANQGSEA. V dropped 7 bases and J dropped 1 base, with 10 bases sitting between them. The CDR3 is 12 residues long. This clone appeared a single time. What it recognizes is unknown. Treatment of the sample: some 19 received Ad26.COV2.S at low or high dose, single or two shots; 5 received placebo; per-sample allocation not given. The samples date from day 63 after the first vaccine or placebo injection.

The sequence was obtained from a person aged 18 to 59 who received the Ad26.COV2.S COVID-19 vaccine or a placebo. The chain joins TRBV29-1 to TRBJ1-1, with D possibly matching TRBD1 (6 bases). The sample was peripheral blood, taken in a trial of Ad26.COV2.S vaccine versus placebo. The CDR3, as DNA: TGCAGCGGCATCAGGGGGAACACTGAAGCTTTCTTT. Its translation: CSGIRGNTEAFF.